The present T cell receptor beta chain was sequenced within a study of T-cell reconstitution after alpha-beta-depleted transplantation in children. The CDR3 contains 12 residues. V lost 2 bases and J lost 2, with 5 bases in between. The V gene's germline CDR1 is DFQATT and CDR2 SNEGSKA (reference sequence). Molecular barcoding with unique molecular identifiers was used for the TCRbeta library. TCRdb used MiXCR to reprocess the PCR reads, holding one entry per CDR3 protein. The data contain hundreds of thousands of distinct CDR3 sequences, less than 15% of them singletons. This clonotype appeared many times.

This receptor was taken from a girl aged 2 to 10 with congenital amegakaryocytic thrombocytopenia, due to receive a stem cell transplant. The rearrangement joins TRBV20-1 to TRBJ2-3; D is unclear. The sequenced sample was PBMCs, obtained before TCRalphabeta/CD19-depleted stem cell transplant. The CDR3 sequence: CSARIYTDTQYF. The CDR3, as DNA: TGCAGTGCTAGAATATACACAGATACGCAGTATTTT.